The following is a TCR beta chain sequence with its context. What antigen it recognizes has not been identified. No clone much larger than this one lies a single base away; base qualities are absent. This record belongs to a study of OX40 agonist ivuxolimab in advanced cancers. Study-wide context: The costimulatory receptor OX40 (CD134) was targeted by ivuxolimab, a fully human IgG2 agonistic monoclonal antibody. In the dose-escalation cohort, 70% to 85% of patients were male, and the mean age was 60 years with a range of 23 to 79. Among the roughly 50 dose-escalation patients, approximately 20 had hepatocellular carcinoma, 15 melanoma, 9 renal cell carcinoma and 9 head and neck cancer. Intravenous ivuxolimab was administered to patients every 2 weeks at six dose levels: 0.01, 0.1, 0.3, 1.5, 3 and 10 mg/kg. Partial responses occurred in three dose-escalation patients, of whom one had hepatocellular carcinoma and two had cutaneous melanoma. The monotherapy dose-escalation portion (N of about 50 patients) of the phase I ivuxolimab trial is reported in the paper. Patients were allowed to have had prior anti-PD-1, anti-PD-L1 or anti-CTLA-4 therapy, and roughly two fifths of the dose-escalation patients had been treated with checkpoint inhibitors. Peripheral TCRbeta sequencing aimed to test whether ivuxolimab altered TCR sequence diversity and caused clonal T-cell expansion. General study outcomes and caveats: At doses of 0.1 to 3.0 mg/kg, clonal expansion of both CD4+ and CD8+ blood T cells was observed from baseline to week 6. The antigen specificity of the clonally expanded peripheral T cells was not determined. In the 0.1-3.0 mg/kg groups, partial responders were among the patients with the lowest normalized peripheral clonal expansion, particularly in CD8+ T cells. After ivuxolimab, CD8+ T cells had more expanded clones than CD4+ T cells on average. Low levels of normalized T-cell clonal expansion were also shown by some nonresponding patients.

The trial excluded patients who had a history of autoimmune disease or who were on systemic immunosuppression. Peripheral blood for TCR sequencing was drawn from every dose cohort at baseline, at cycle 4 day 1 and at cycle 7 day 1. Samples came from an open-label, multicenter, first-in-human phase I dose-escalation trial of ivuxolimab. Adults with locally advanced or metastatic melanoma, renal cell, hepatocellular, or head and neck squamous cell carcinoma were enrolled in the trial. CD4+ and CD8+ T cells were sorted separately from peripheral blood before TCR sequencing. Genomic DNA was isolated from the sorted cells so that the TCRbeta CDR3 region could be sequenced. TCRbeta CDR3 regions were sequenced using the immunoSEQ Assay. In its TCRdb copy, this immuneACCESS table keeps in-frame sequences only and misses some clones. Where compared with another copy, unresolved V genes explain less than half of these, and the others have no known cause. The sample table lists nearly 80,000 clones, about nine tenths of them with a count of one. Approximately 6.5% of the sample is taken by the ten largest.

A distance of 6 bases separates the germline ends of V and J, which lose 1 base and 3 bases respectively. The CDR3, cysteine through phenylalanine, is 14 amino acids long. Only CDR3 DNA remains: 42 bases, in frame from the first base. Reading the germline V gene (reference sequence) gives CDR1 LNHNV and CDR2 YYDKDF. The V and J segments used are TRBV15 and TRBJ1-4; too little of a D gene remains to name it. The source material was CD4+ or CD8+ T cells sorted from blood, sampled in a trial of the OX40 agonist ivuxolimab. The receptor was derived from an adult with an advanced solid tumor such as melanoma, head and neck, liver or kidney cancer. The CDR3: CATSRAQPNEKLFF. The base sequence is TGTGCCACCAGCAGAGCCCAGCCTAATGAAAAACTGTTTTTT. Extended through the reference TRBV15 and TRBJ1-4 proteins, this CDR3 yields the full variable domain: DAMVIQNPRYQVTQFGKPVTLSCSQTLNHNVMYWYQQKSSQAPKLLFHYYDKDFNNEADTPDNFQSRRPNTSFCFLDIRSPGLGDTAMYLCATSRAQPNEKLFFGSGTQLSVL.